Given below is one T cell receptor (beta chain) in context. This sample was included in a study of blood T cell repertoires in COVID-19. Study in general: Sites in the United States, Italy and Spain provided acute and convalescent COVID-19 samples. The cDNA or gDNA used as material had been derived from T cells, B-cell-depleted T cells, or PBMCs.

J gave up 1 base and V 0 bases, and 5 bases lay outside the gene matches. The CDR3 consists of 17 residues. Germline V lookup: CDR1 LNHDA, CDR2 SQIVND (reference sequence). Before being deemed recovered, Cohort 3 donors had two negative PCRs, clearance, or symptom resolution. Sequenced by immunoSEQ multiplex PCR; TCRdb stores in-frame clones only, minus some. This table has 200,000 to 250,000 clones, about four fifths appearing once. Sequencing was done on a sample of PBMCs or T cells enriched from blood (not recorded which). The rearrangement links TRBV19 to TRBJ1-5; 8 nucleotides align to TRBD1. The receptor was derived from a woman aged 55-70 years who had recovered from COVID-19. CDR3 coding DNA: TGTGCCAGTAGTATAGACGACAGGGGTAGGAGCAATCAGCCCCAGCATTTT. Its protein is CASSIDDRGRSNQPQHF.